These 17 T cell receptor beta chains were sequenced from one sample in a study of monozygotic twins with cystic fibrosis. This table comes from immunoSEQ multiplex PCR, and its TCRdb copy is limited to in-frame clones, with some not included. Counted here are about 32,000 clones, 96% occurring once; the ten biggest clones make up 0.15% to 0.2%. Material for sequencing was blood. The receptors here all came from a girl aged 2-10 years with cystic fibrosis.

The rearrangement joins TRBV6-1 to TRBJ2-5, with 7 bases aligning to TRBD1. Germline values: CDR1 MNHNS, CDR2 SASEGT. There are 14 residues in the CDR3. The ends lost 1 base at V and 5 bases at J; junction bases unmatched: 4. In DNA, the CDR3 is TGTGCCAGCAGTGAAGGACAGGGCATGGAGACCCAGTACTTC. Its translation is CASSEGQGMETQYF.

This chain connects TRBV7-9 to TRBJ2-7; 7 positions match TRBD2. From germline, CDR1 is SEHNR and CDR2 FQNEAQ (reference sequence). There are 12 residues in the CDR3. V lost 7 bases, J lost 7 bases, and 7 bases stayed unmatched. The CDR3 loop reads CASTQGGEEQYF. CDR3 in DNA: TGTGCCAGCACCCAGGGAGGGGAAGAGCAGTACTTC.

The chain's CDR3 is CATSGRQDITNYGYTF. The CDR3 DNA reads TGTGCCACCAGCGGGAGACAGGATATCACTAACTATGGCTACACCTTC. This chain links TRBV15 with TRBJ1-2, with D maybe TRBD1 (6 bases). V shed 5 bases and J shed 0 bases, with 16 bases lying between them. The CDR3 runs 16 residues. In germline, CDR1 is LNHNV, CDR2 YYDKDF (reference sequence).

V is TRBV2 and J is TRBJ1-5, with D tentatively TRBD1 (6 bases). The CDR3 totals 13 residues. Trimming shortened V by 4 bases and J by 9 bases, and 13 bases separated the two germline ends. CDR1 and CDR2 from the germline V gene are SNHLY and FYNNEI. The CDR3 reads CASSVKGVGPQHF. The CDR3 region has the DNA TGTGCCAGCAGTGTTAAGGGGGTCGGGCCCCAGCATTTT.

The V and J genes are TRBV4-1 and TRBJ1-1; D not resolved. The germline V and J ends were trimmed by 0 bases and 1 base, with 9 bases remaining between them. The CDR3 is 15 amino acids. Germline V gene lookup returns CDR1 MGHRA and CDR2 YSYEKL. CDR3 coding DNA: TGCGCCAGCAGCCAAGATCGCCGGTCGAACACTGAAGCTTTCTTT. Protein product: CASSQDRRSNTEAFF.

In its sample, this clone was seen once. The chain uses TRBV27 and TRBJ2-7; no firm D call. Germline CDR1 is MNHEY and CDR2 is SMNVEV (reference sequence). This CDR3 has 14 residues. V lost 2 bases and J lost 2, with 10 bases in between. DNA for the CDR3: TGTGCCAGCAGTTTACAAAGGAACGCCTACGAGCAGTACTTC. Protein sequence: CASSLQRNAYEQYF.

The CDR3 DNA reads as TGTGCCAGCAGTTACTCGGCGGGACAGGGCTCCTACGAGCAGTACTTC. Translated, it gives CASSYSAGQGSYEQYF. The rearrangement uses TRBV6-6 and TRBJ2-7; 9 bases agree with TRBD1. Germline trimming cut 0 bases from V and 0 bases from J; bases unmatched to any gene: 3. This CDR3 has 16 residues. The germline V gene encodes CDR1 MNHNY and CDR2 SVGAGI (reference sequence).

The V and J genes are TRBV7-8 and TRBJ2-2, with D possibly matching TRBD2 (6 bases). Between the trimmed V and J ends, which lost 1 base and 4 bases, there was a span of 13 bases. The CDR3 extends over 16 amino acids. In germline, CDR1 is SGHVS, CDR2 FQNEAQ. Written as DNA, the CDR3 is TGTGCCAGCAGCTTAGTTCCTGGGAGGAGCACCGGGGAGCTGTTTTTT. Translating gives CASSLVPGRSTGELFF.

The chain uses TRBV28 and TRBJ2-7, with 10 positions matching TRBD2. CDR3 length equals 15 residues. The V gene's germline CDR1 is MDHEN and CDR2 SYDVKM. The V and J ends lost 5 bases and 9 bases, in that order; junction bases with no gene match: 13. The CDR3 sequence: CASSRHSGRTYSQYF. The CDR3, as DNA: TGTGCCAGCAGTAGACATAGCGGGAGGACTTATTCGCAGTACTTC.

In nucleotides, the CDR3 is TGTGCCATCAGTGATGGATACGGGAGTGGCGCAGATACGCAGTATTTT. Protein sequence: CAISDGYGSGADTQYF. The chain uses TRBV10-3 and TRBJ2-3; a possible D gene is TRBD2 (6 bases). Trimming took 3 bases from V and 4 from J, leaving 17 bases between them. This CDR3 has 16 amino acids. The germline gives CDR1 ENHRY, CDR2 SYGVKD.

The chain carries TRBV30 and TRBJ2-1; D is perhaps TRBD2 (6 bases). This CDR3 is 13 amino acids long. CDR1 and CDR2 (germline): GTSNPN, SVGIG (reference sequence). Between the trimmed V and J ends, which lost 5 bases and 0 bases, there was a span of 8 bases. The CDR3 region has the DNA TGTGCCTGGGCGGACTACTCCTACAATGAGCAGTTCTTC. Residues: CAWADYSYNEQFF.

The chain carries TRBV2 and TRBJ1-1; no definite D call. V lost 0 bases and J lost 8, with 16 bases in between. Germline CDR1 is SNHLY and CDR2 is FYNNEI. This CDR3 region has 15 residues. The chain's CDR3 is CASSEAFGWQEEAFF. CDR3 nucleotide sequence: TGTGCCAGCAGTGAAGCCTTCGGTTGGCAGGAAGAAGCTTTCTTT.

V is TRBV9 and J is TRBJ1-2; D is ambiguous. The CDR3 is made up of 15 amino acids. V was clipped by 0 bases and J by 3 bases, with 12 bases between them. Germline V lookup: CDR1 SGDLS, CDR2 YYNGEE. The CDR3 coding sequence is TGTGCCAGCAGCGTAGTTAATCAGGCCGACTATGGCTACACCTTC. Translating it yields CASSVVNQADYGYTF.

This clone has only one observation. The chain uses TRBV11-2 and TRBJ1-2; D call uncertain. The V end was cut by 5 bases, the J end by 8 bases, with 9 bases between. The germline CDR1 and CDR2 sequences are SGHAT and FQNNGV. The CDR3 length is 11 residues. DNA for the CDR3: TGTGCCAGCAGCCGCTGGGGAGGCTACACCTTC. It yields the protein CASSRWGGYTF.

The CDR3 DNA is TGTGCCTGGGACACCTCTGGAAACACCATATATTTT. Protein product: CAWDTSGNTIYF. This chain connects TRBV30 to TRBJ1-3, with D unclear. Deletions cut 5 bases from V and 0 bases from J, with 5 bases between. CDR3 size: 12 residues. CDR1 GTSNPN and CDR2 SVGIG come from the germline V gene (reference sequence).

The J gene is TRBJ1-5, the V gene TRBV6-6; no definite D call. The CDR3 is 12 residues long. The germline gives CDR1 MNHNY, CDR2 SVGAGI (reference sequence). Trimming took off 7 bases at V and 5 bases at J, with 9 bases between the two ends. The CDR3 DNA reads TGTGCCAGCACCCGAGACTATCAGCCCCAGCATTTT. As protein: CASTRDYQPQHF.

The rearrangement joins TRBV27 to TRBJ1-5; D is undetermined. CDR1 is MNHEY and CDR2 is SMNVEV in the germline V gene (reference sequence). Trimming took off 5 bases at V and 3 bases at J, with 11 bases between the two ends. There are 14 residues in the CDR3. In DNA, the CDR3 is TGTGCCAGCAGTCCCCTGGGCTACAATCAGCCCCAGCATTTT. Translated: CASSPLGYNQPQHF.